These 18 T cell receptor beta chains came from one sample sequenced in a study of vaccination effects on CD4 cells after COVID-19. Their cognate antigens are unknown. Repertoires were generated with immunoSEQ multiplex PCR, while TCRdb's copy carries only in-frame clones and drops some. In the table there are tens of thousands of clones, 70% to 85% of which are singletons. Following culture for more than 9 days, CD4+ T cells were isolated. Participants received two doses of either the BNT162b2 or mRNA-1273 vaccine. The specimen comprised CD4+ T cells from PBMCs cultured without peptide, sampled after COVID-19 vaccination. These receptors all come from a human donor who received a COVID-19 vaccine.

This clone was seen only a few times. The rearrangement uses TRBV28 and TRBJ2-5; D is possibly TRBD1 (8 bases). The CDR3 covers 14 residues. Trimming pared 8 bases from V and 3 bases from J, leaving 16 bases between. Germline CDR1 reads MDHEN; CDR2 reads SYDVKM. This chain's CDR3 is CASGQGGRKETQYF. CDR3 in DNA: TGTGCCAGCGGACAGGGAGGGAGAAAAGAGACCCAGTACTTC.

The V and J genes are TRBV15 and TRBJ1-4; D is ambiguous. Germline V gene sequence: CDR1 LNHNV, CDR2 YYDKDF (reference sequence). The CDR3 contains 15 residues. V gave up 0 bases and J gave up 1 base, with 6 bases separating them. The CDR3 DNA reads as TGTGCCACCAGCAGAGAGGGTCTAACTAATGAAAAACTGTTTTTT. The encoded protein is CATSREGLTNEKLFF.

Written as DNA, the CDR3 is TGTGCCAGTAGTACCCCGGGAAGCAACACTGAAGCTTTCTTT. This translates into CASSTPGSNTEAFF. The genes are TRBV19 and TRBJ1-1; D call uncertain. The germline V and J ends were trimmed by 4 bases and 2 bases, with 11 bases remaining between them. The germline CDR1 and CDR2 sequences are LNHDA and SQIVND (reference sequence). There are 14 residues in the CDR3.

J is TRBJ2-5 and V is TRBV5-1; TRBD2 is a possible D gene (5 bases). V lost 1 base, J lost 4 bases, and 11 bases lay in between. Per the germline V gene, CDR1 is SGHRS and CDR2 is YFSETQ. The CDR3 is 14 amino acids. The CDR3, as DNA: TGCGCCAGCAGCTTGAGAGACGGAGGAGAGACCCAGTACTTC. It specifies CASSLRDGGETQYF. The complete variable domain, with remaining parts taken from reference TRBV5-1 and TRBJ2-5, reads KAGVTQTPRYLIKTRGQQVTLSCSPISGHRSVSWYQQTPGQGLQFLFEYFSETQRNKGNFPGRFSGRQFSNSRSEMNVSTLELGDSALYLCASSLRDGGETQYFGPGTRLLVL.

V and J are TRBV5-1 and TRBJ2-2; a weak D match, TRBD1 (5 bases). Looked up from germline, CDR1 is SGHRS and CDR2 is YFSETQ. This CDR3 region has 18 residues. V lost 4 bases to trimming and J lost 0 bases, with 19 bases between them. CDR3 residues: CASSRQGASRANTGELFF. CDR3 DNA: TGCGCCAGCAGCCGTCAAGGGGCGAGCCGAGCGAACACCGGGGAGCTGTTTTTT.

This clone has a handful of counts. This chain joins TRBV18 and TRBJ2-4, with unresolved D. The germline V gene has CDR1 KGHSH and CDR2 LQKENI. V shed 3 bases and J shed 0 bases, with 15 bases lying between them. This CDR3 contains 17 residues. The CDR3, as DNA: TGTGCCAGCTCACCGCGGCCCCAGATACTAGCCAAAAACATTCAGTACTTC. Translated, it gives CASSPRPQILAKNIQYF. The full variable domain, rest sourced from reference TRBV18 and TRBJ2-4, is NAGVMQNPRHLVRRRGQEARLRCSPMKGHSHVYWYRQLPEEGLKFMVYLQKENIIDESGMPKERFSAEFPKEGPSILRIQQVVRGDSAAYFCASSPRPQILAKNIQYFGAGTRLSVL.

The chain recombines TRBV6-2 or TRBV6-3 with TRBJ2-2; D may be TRBD2 (5 bases). Looked up from germline, CDR1 is MNHEY and CDR2 is SVGEGT. The CDR3 has 16 amino acids. The germline V and J ends were trimmed by 0 bases and 2 bases, with 10 bases remaining between them. Here the CDR3 DNA reads TGTGCCAGCAGTTACTCGATGACGGGAAACACCGGGGAGCTGTTTTTT. Amino acids: CASSYSMTGNTGELFF.

The rearrangement joins TRBV2 to TRBJ1-2; 9 positions agree with TRBD1. The CDR3 is 14 amino acids. V gave up 5 bases and J gave up 4 bases; unmatched junction bases: 5. The germline V gene encodes CDR1 SNHLY and CDR2 FYNNEI. As DNA, the CDR3 is TGTGCCAGCAGTACACAGGGGGCGGTCTATGGCTACACCTTC. The encoded protein is CASSTQGAVYGYTF.

This clone was counted only a few times. The J gene is TRBJ2-7, the V gene TRBV28, with no clear D. V was trimmed by 6 bases and J by 6 bases, leaving 18 bases between them. In germline, CDR1 is MDHEN, CDR2 SYDVKM. This CDR3 spans 14 amino acids. DNA for the CDR3: TGTGCCAGCAGGCGGTCAGGCCCTCGAGGCGAGCAGTACGTC. Translated: CASRRSGPRGEQYV.

The rearrangement joins TRBV2 to TRBJ1-2; D not resolved. This CDR3 spans 14 amino acids. Trimming stripped 6 bases from V and 8 bases from J, with 19 bases between. Germline V gives CDR1 SNHLY, CDR2 FYNNEI. CDR3 sequence reads: CASSPRAESAGYTF. DNA of the CDR3: TGTGCCAGCAGCCCCCGGGCAGAGTCTGCCGGCTACACCTTC.

In this sample, this clone turned up a few times. The V and J genes are TRBV18 and TRBJ2-2; TRBD1 or TRBD2 may be the D gene (5 bases each). CDR1 and CDR2 from the germline V gene are KGHSH and LQKENI. The CDR3 loop spans 16 amino acids. V dropped 1 base and J dropped 5 bases, with 14 bases sitting between them. CDR3 in amino acids: CASSPRSQGPTGELFF. The CDR3 DNA follows: TGTGCCAGCTCACCACGGTCTCAGGGACCGACCGGGGAGCTGTTTTTT. The entire variable domain, with the rest obtained from reference TRBV18 and TRBJ2-2, is as follows: NAGVMQNPRHLVRRRGQEARLRCSPMKGHSHVYWYRQLPEEGLKFMVYLQKENIIDESGMPKERFSAEFPKEGPSILRIQQVVRGDSAAYFCASSPRSQGPTGELFFGEGSRLTVL.

The chain joins TRBV21-1 to TRBJ2-7; the tabulated D call, TRBD2, remains unverified against the DNA. TRBV21-1 is annotated as a pseudogene. The CDR3 contains 15 residues. The CDR3: CASSSECYLPYEQYV. The CDR3 bases are TGTGCCAGCAGCAGTGAATGCTACCTCCCCTACGAGCAGTACGTC.

This clone has just a few counts. The CDR3, as DNA: TGTGCCAGCAGCACAGGCTCTGGGGCCAACGTCCTGACTTTC. Translated: CASSTGSGANVLTF. V is TRBV6-5 and J is TRBJ2-6, with a weak D call TRBD1 (5 bases). This CDR3 contains 14 residues. CDR1 MNHEY and CDR2 SVGAGI come from the germline V gene. Trimming took off 6 bases at V and 0 bases at J, with 6 bases between the two ends.

The J gene is TRBJ1-1, the V gene TRBV7-2; D perhaps matches TRBD1 (5 bases). The V end lost 3 bases, the J end lost 1 base, and 15 bases lay between the germline ends. The V gene's germline CDR1 is SGHTA and CDR2 FQGNSA. The CDR3 is 16 residues long. CDR3 coding DNA: TGTGCCAGCAGCTTTGGGACGGCGAGGGCGAACACTGAAGCTTTCTTT. Encoded protein: CASSFGTARANTEAFF.

The V gene is TRBV6-4, the J gene TRBJ1-3; 8 positions agree with TRBD1. The V gene end was trimmed by 4 bases and the J gene end by 0 bases; junction bases not matched to a gene: 2. The CDR3 loop spans 15 amino acids. Germline V gene data show CDR1 as MRHNA and CDR2 as SNTAGT. CDR3 residues: CASSAGTGSGNTIYF. The CDR3 DNA is TGTGCCAGCAGTGCCGGGACAGGCTCTGGAAACACCATATATTTT.

The chain joins TRBV5-8 to TRBJ1-5; 9 bases line up with TRBD1. The CDR3 runs to 17 residues. Germline values: CDR1 SGHTS, CDR2 YDEGEE. The V segment lost 4 bases and the J segment 5 bases; nucleotides outside the gene matches: 13. As DNA, the CDR3 is TGTGCCAGCAGCCTTTACCGGGACAGGGTTCTCCATCAGCCCCAGCATTTT. This gives the protein CASSLYRDRVLHQPQHF.

The chain combines TRBV5-1 with TRBJ1-5, with D tentatively TRBD1 (5 bases). Germline lookup yields CDR1 SGHRS and CDR2 YFSETQ. This CDR3 spans 15 amino acids. Deletions cut 0 bases from V and 1 base from J, with 8 bases between. The CDR3 region is CASSLVGDSNQPQHF. CDR3 DNA: TGCGCCAGCAGCTTGGTCGGGGACAGCAATCAGCCCCAGCATTTT.

The chain carries TRBV11-3 and TRBJ2-7, with D maybe TRBD1 (5 bases). The CDR3 contains 11 residues. Germline loops: CDR1 SGHNT, CDR2 YENEEA. V was shortened by 5 bases and J by 5 bases, with 7 bases between the two germline ends. CDR3 sequence: CASSTRDEQYV. CDR3 nucleotide sequence: TGTGCCAGCAGCACCAGGGACGAGCAGTACGTC.